One sample yielded the 12 T cell receptor beta chains listed below, sequenced in a study of shared clonotypes between healthy human individuals. Naive-designated CD8 cells lacked CD45RO, were positively enriched for CCR7, and omitted terminally differentiated effector memory CD45RA+ cells. Here immunoSEQ multiplex PCR was the method, and the copy in TCRdb shows in-frame clones only, minus some. The sample includes over 2 million clones, about 95% of them seen just once. The material sequenced was naive CD8+ T cells sorted from blood. These TCRs come from a man between 18 and 29 years old in good health.

The sample holds a few counts of this clone. This chain joins TRBV10-2 and TRBJ1-6; D is perhaps TRBD1 (6 bases). Trimming left V 6 bases short and J 7 bases short, with 13 bases between. This CDR3 contains 14 residues. The V gene's germline CDR1 is WSHSY and CDR2 SAAADI. CDR3 in amino acids: CASREQGSNSPLHF. Written as DNA, the CDR3 is TGCGCCAGCAGAGAACAGGGCAGCAATTCACCCCTCCACTTT.

A word on this clone: The same CDR3 arises from other DNA sequences in this sample as well. The chain joins TRBV15 to TRBJ2-7; D is ambiguous. This CDR3 has 12 amino acids. The germline V and J ends were trimmed by 0 bases and 4 bases, with 4 bases remaining between them. The germline V gene has CDR1 LNHNV and CDR2 YYDKDF (reference sequence). CDR3 sequence reads: CATSREGYEQYF. CDR3 nucleotides: TGTGCCACCAGCAGAGAAGGGTACGAGCAGTACTTC. Drawing the rest from reference TRBV15 and TRBJ2-7, the complete variable domain is DAMVIQNPRYQVTQFGKPVTLSCSQTLNHNVMYWYQQKSSQAPKLLFHYYDKDFNNEADTPDNFQSRRPNTSFCFLDIRSPGLGDTAMYLCATSREGYEQYFGPGTRLTVT.

As concerns this clone: This sample includes further DNA sequences coding for the same CDR3. The CDR3 loop reads CASSLDINEQFF. The DNA for the CDR3 is TGTGCCAGCAGCTTAGATATAAATGAGCAGTTCTTC. The gene calls are TRBV7-9 and TRBJ2-1; D call uncertain. This CDR3 region has 12 residues. The V gene lost 1 base and the J gene lost 7 bases, with 5 bases spanning the gap. Germline-derived CDR1 and CDR2 are SEHNR and FQNEAQ (reference sequence).

The chain links TRBV27 to TRBJ1-2; D is possibly TRBD1 (6 bases). The V end lost 10 bases, the J end lost 4 bases, and 13 bases lay between the germline ends. The CDR3 is made up of 12 amino acids. Germline-derived CDR1 and CDR2 are MNHEY and SMNVEV (reference sequence). For the CDR3, the DNA is TGTGCCACCTCCGGGGGCCCCTATGGCTACACCTTC. It yields the protein CATSGGPYGYTF.

The chain recombines TRBV7-9 with TRBJ2-7; D might be TRBD2 (5 bases). The CDR3 is 12 residues long. CDR1 and CDR2 (germline): SEHNR, FQNEAQ (reference sequence). Trimming removed 4 bases from V and 6 bases from J, with 10 bases in between. The CDR3 nucleotides are TGTGCCAGCAGCTACGGACTGAGCGAGCAGTACTTC. It is translated as CASSYGLSEQYF.

This rearrangement joins TRBV27 to TRBJ1-2; no definite D call. The V gene's germline CDR1 is MNHEY and CDR2 SMNVEV (reference sequence). With 0 bases removed from V and 4 bases from J, the gap between germline ends came to 6 bases. This CDR3 spans 13 amino acids. This chain's CDR3 is CASSLSAIYGYTF. The CDR3 nucleotides are TGTGCCAGCAGTTTATCGGCGATCTATGGCTACACCTTC.

The chain couples TRBV19 to TRBJ2-7; 10 nucleotides align to TRBD2. Germline V gene sequence: CDR1 LNHDA, CDR2 SQIVND (reference sequence). V was clipped by 3 bases and J by 5 bases; unmatched bases: 10. This CDR3 comprises 16 residues. CDR3 DNA: TGTGCCAGTAGTATCGGGCTAGCGGGGGAAGCCCACGAGCAGTACTTC. Its protein product is CASSIGLAGEAHEQYF.

Concerning this clone itself: Other DNA variants within this sample encode the same CDR3. The chain has TRBV4-1 and TRBJ2-1; D unresolved. The CDR3 contains 11 residues. V lost 5 bases, J lost 4 bases, and 3 bases lay in between. CDR1 MGHRA and CDR2 YSYEKL come from the germline V gene. CDR3 sequence: CASSLYNEQFF. The CDR3 region has the DNA TGCGCCAGCAGCTTATACAATGAGCAGTTCTTC.

This chain joins TRBV2 and TRBJ1-1, with D possibly matching TRBD1 (5 bases). Trimming removed 7 bases at V and 4 bases at J, with 16 bases between. Germline CDR1 is SNHLY and CDR2 is FYNNEI. The CDR3 extends over 14 amino acids. The CDR3 DNA reads as TGTGCCAGCACCGCTACCGGGGGGAGCACTGAAGCTTTCTTT. It yields the protein CASTATGGSTEAFF.

About this clone: Other DNA sequences within the sample encode an identical CDR3. The chain couples TRBV11-2 to TRBJ2-7; maybe TRBD1 (6 bases). There are 14 residues in the CDR3. Per the germline V gene, CDR1 is SGHAT and CDR2 is FQNNGV. V lost 3 bases and J lost 0, with 9 bases in between. CDR3 sequence: CASSFGTSSYEQYF. The CDR3, as DNA: TGTGCCAGCAGCTTTGGGACAAGCTCCTACGAGCAGTACTTC.

The chain carries TRBV29-1 and TRBJ1-1, with TRBD1 matching over 7 bases. Germline V gives CDR1 SQVTM, CDR2 ANQGSEA. The V gene end was trimmed by 7 bases and the J gene end by 5 bases; junction bases not matched to a gene: 10. The CDR3 extends over 13 amino acids. The CDR3 sequence is CSARTGEGTEAFF. CDR3 sequence (DNA): TGCAGCGCCCGTACAGGGGAGGGGACTGAAGCTTTCTTT. Variable domain in full (rest from reference TRBV29-1 and TRBJ1-1): SAVISQKPSRDICQRGTSLTIQCQVDSQVTMMFWYRQQPGQSLTLIATANQGSEATYESGFVIDKFPISRPNLTFSTLTVSNMSPEDSSIYLCSARTGEGTEAFFGQGTRLTVV.

J is TRBJ1-2 and V is TRBV14, with D tentatively TRBD1 (6 bases). The germline V gene has CDR1 SGHDN and CDR2 FVKESK. V lost 4 bases and J lost 6, with 18 bases in between. The CDR3 covers 15 residues. The CDR3 bases are TGTGCCAGCAGCCTTCTGGGAGGGGGAGGCAATGGCTACACCTTC. Protein: CASSLLGGGGNGYTF.